These T cell receptor beta chains were read from a single sample in a study of T cell responses to AZD1222 COVID-19 vaccine. Generated by immunoSEQ multiplex PCR, the TCRdb table keeps only in-frame clones and is missing some. The data show about 140,000 clones, with 90% to 95% seen just once and 0.91% held by the top ten. Material: peripheral blood, obtained on day 0 of MenACWY control vaccination. These receptor sequences come from an adult in good health. Both conserved end residues are part of each CDR3. A D gene is named only where the DNA matches it firmly. For some rows the clone size is stated as once, few or many, or as a class when expanded; others skip it.

j_call v_call d_call clone_size cdr3_aa cdr3_nt
TRBJ2-1 TRBV24-1 TRBD2 - CATSGRNVGLAGGWGEQFF TGTGCCACCAGTGGTCGTAATGTGGGGCTAGCGGGAGGCTGGGGTGAGCAGTTCTTC
TRBJ2-5 TRBV5-8 - - CASSLTGRGASETQYF TGTGCCAGCAGCTTGACCGGCAGGGGAGCGTCCGAGACCCAGTACTTC
TRBJ2-1 TRBV28 - - CASSLLGEQFF TGTGCCAGCAGTTTATTAGGTGAGCAGTTCTTC
TRBJ2-5 TRBV7-2 TRBD2 - CASSNWGGETQYF TGTGCCAGCAGCAACTGGGGGGGGGAGACCCAGTACTTC
TRBJ1-2 TRBV28 - - CASSLPQGYGYTF TGTGCCAGCAGTTTACCACAGGGTTATGGCTACACCTTC
TRBJ1-5 TRBV7-8 - few CASSAGSHSNQPQHF TGTGCCAGCAGCGCCGGGAGTCATAGCAATCAGCCCCAGCATTTT
TRBJ2-5 TRBV6-1 - - CASSEARGRARETQYF TGTGCCAGCAGTGAAGCGCGGGGCAGGGCCCGGGAGACCCAGTACTTC
TRBJ1-1 TRBV28 TRBD1 - CASSPGGGCVF TGTGCCAGCAGCCCAGGGGGGGGTTGCGTCTTT
TRBJ2-3 TRBV5-1 TRBD2 - CASSRLAATDTQYF TGCGCCAGCAGCCGACTAGCAGCCACAGATACGCAGTATTTT
TRBJ2-3 TRBV6-5 - once CASSYITGGADTQYF TGTGCCAGCAGTTACATCACTGGAGGGGCAGATACGCAGTATTTT
TRBJ2-7 TRBV25-1 - - CASSEMYRLEQYF TGTGCCAGCAGTGAAATGTATCGGTTGGAGCAGTACTTC
TRBJ1-1 TRBV7-2 - - CASSLGTNTEAFF TGTGCCAGCAGCTTAGGAACGAACACTGAAGCTTTCTTT
TRBJ1-4 TRBV2 - once CASSPQGVATNEKLFF TGTGCCAGCAGTCCTCAAGGGGTTGCAACTAATGAAAAACTGTTTTTT
TRBJ1-5 TRBV18 - - CASSQDSNQPQHF TGTGCCAGCTCACAGGACAGTAACCAGCCCCAGCATTTT
TRBJ1-2 TRBV1 - - CTSSQDVGRGRRNDGYTF TGCACCAGCAGCCAAGATGTAGGCAGGGGGCGTCGGAACGATGGCTACACCTTC
TRBJ1-3 TRBV2 - - CAASSSRVRSGNTIYF TGTGCCGCCAGCAGTAGTCGGGTCCGCTCTGGAAACACCATATATTTT
TRBJ1-3 TRBV9 - - CASGTPSGNTIYF TGTGCCTCGGGGACCCCCTCTGGAAACACCATATATTTT
TRBJ1-2 TRBV27 - - CASSFVVGGEYGYTF TGTGCCAGCAGTTTTGTTGTTGGGGGGGAATATGGCTACACCTTC
TRBJ1-6 TRBV30 TRBD1 - CAWSTGSGTGARLSYNSPLHF TGTGCCTGGAGTACCGGCTCCGGGACAGGGGCTAGGTTATCCTATAATTCACCCCTCCACTTT
TRBJ2-3 TRBV11-3 TRBD2 - CASSGISTSGGLYF TGTGCCAGCAGCGGAATTAGTACTAGCGGGGGGCTGTATTTT
TRBJ1-2 TRBV28 - - CASGNYGYTF TGTGCCAGCGGTAACTATGGCTACACCTTC
TRBJ2-5 TRBV7-9 TRBD1 - CASSPSGQERTQYF TGTGCCAGCAGCCCCTCAGGACAGGAGAGGACCCAGTACTTC
TRBJ2-2 TRBV9 - - CASSSTVKTGELFF TGTGCCAGCTCCTCGACAGTAAAGACCGGGGAGCTGTTTTTT
TRBJ1-1 TRBV19 - - CASTEAVNTEAFF TGTGCCAGTACTGAGGCAGTGAACACTGAAGCTTTCTTT
TRBJ1-1 TRBV6-5 - - CASSLMNTEAFF TGTGCCAGCAGCCTTATGAACACTGAAGCTTTCTTT
TRBJ1-1 TRBV28 - - CASILGVGNTEAFF TGTGCCAGCATCCTGGGAGTGGGGAACACTGAAGCTTTCTTT
TRBJ2-5 TRBV11-3 TRBD2 - CASSPGLAGAKETQYF TGTGCCAGCAGCCCTGGGCTAGCGGGGGCCAAAGAGACCCAGTACTTC
TRBJ2-5 TRBV5-1 TRBD2 - CASSLYASGGQETQYF TGCGCCAGCAGCTTGTATGCTAGCGGGGGCCAAGAGACCCAGTACTTC
TRBJ2-7 TRBV15 - once CATSRDGTNEQYF TGTGCCACCAGCAGAGACGGTACTAACGAGCAGTACTTC
TRBJ1-1 TRBV2 - - CASSASRGNTEAFF TGTGCCAGCAGTGCTTCGCGGGGGAACACTGAAGCTTTCTTT
TRBJ2-3 TRBV19 - - CASSISHRQGGADTQYF TGTGCCAGTAGTATAAGTCATCGGCAGGGAGGTGCAGATACGCAGTATTTT
TRBJ1-1 TRBV28 TRBD1 - CASGGNYRGNTEAFF TGTGCCAGCGGGGGTAACTACAGGGGGAACACTGAAGCTTTCTTT
TRBJ1-2 TRBV7-2 TRBD1 few CASSPGQLLGYTF TGTGCCAGCAGCCCGGGACAGTTACTCGGCTACACCTTC
TRBJ1-5 TRBV28 - - CASSFAGSFSNQPQHF TGTGCCAGCAGTTTCGCTGGCAGCTTTAGCAATCAGCCCCAGCATTTT
TRBJ2-5 TRBV11-2 - - CASSSGGAIQETQYF TGTGCCAGCAGCTCCGGAGGGGCGATCCAAGAGACCCAGTACTTC
TRBJ2-2 TRBV6-5 - few CASSYSAGRNTGELFF TGTGCCAGCAGTTACTCGGCGGGAAGGAACACCGGGGAGCTGTTTTTT
TRBJ1-2 TRBV7-2 - - CASRNPRTENYGYTF TGTGCCAGCAGAAACCCCCGGACAGAGAACTATGGCTACACCTTC
TRBJ1-5 TRBV19 - few CASNTGLSNQPQHF TGTGCCAGCAACACAGGACTTAGCAATCAGCCCCAGCATTTT
TRBJ2-1 TRBV5-1 TRBD1 - CASWGQGAGVQFF TGCGCCAGCTGGGGACAGGGGGCGGGAGTGCAGTTCTTC
TRBJ1-6 TRBV19 - - CASSIVARVDSPLHF TGTGCCAGTAGTATAGTGGCAAGGGTGGATTCACCCCTCCACTTT
TRBJ2-2 TRBV6-4 TRBD2 - CASRASGGIANTGELFF TGTGCCAGCAGAGCTAGCGGGGGAATCGCGAACACCGGGGAGCTGTTTTTT
TRBJ1-2 TRBV4-1 TRBD1 - CASSQDPTGYGYTF TGCGCCAGCAGCCAAGATCCGACAGGGTACGGCTACACCTTC
TRBJ2-7 TRBV15 - - CATSRDFGDTYEQYF TGTGCCACCAGCAGAGATTTTGGGGACACCTACGAGCAGTACTTC
TRBJ2-5 TRBV5-8 - once CASSLAAVSRAAETQYF TGTGCCAGCAGCCTCGCAGCGGTAAGCAGGGCGGCGGAGACCCAGTACTTC
TRBJ2-1 TRBV5-1 - - CASSLASAVSYNEQFF TGCGCCAGCAGCTTGGCCTCGGCAGTCTCCTACAATGAGCAGTTCTTC
TRBJ1-2 TRBV27 TRBD1 - CASSQRGQGSYGYTF TGTGCCAGCAGTCAAAGAGGACAGGGCTCCTATGGCTACACCTTC
TRBJ2-3 TRBV28 - - CASSLRASGTDTQYF TGTGCCAGCAGTCTGAGGGCTAGCGGCACAGATACGCAGTATTTT
TRBJ2-2 TRBV18 TRBD2 - CASSPASGTSGTGELFF TGTGCCAGCTCACCAGCCTCTGGGACTAGCGGGACCGGGGAGCTGTTTTTT